What follows describes a single T cell receptor beta chain. The target antigen is unknown. From the 5' RACE reads, TCRdb called clonotypes with MiXCR, one entry per CDR3 protein. This table holds 150,000 to 200,000 distinct CDR3 sequences, 10% to 15% found once. The CDR3 runs to 12 residues. Germline V gene data show CDR1 as DFQATT and CDR2 as SNEGSKA (reference sequence). Trimming cost V 3 bases and J 4 bases, with 9 bases left between them. The record originates from a study of CD8 T cells in ankylosing spondylitis. Study-level points and caveats: It appeared that ankylosing spondylitis blood was characterized by a TCR beta motif of under ten highly homologous variants.

This sequence was found in a female donor with ankylosing spondylitis or in good health (not recorded which). The material sequenced was blood, either unsorted or a sorted T cell fraction (not recorded which). The chain employs TRBV20-1 and TRBJ1-1, with D uncertain. DNA for the CDR3: TGCAGTGCTAGTACTGATGTCACTGAAGCTTTCTTT. Translation gives CSASTDVTEAFF.